These 21 T cell receptor beta chains share one sample of origin, sequenced in a study of blood T cell repertoires in COVID-19. Using immunoSEQ multiplex PCR, the repertoire was profiled, and TCRdb retains in-frame clones only, with some absent. This sample yields more than 85,000 clones, of which approximately 81% are seen a single time; about 4% belongs to the top ten. Sample: peripheral blood. The receptors here all came from a man in his sixties with acute or convalescent COVID-19.

The chain combines TRBV5-1 with TRBJ2-1, with D perhaps TRBD1 (5 bases). The germline gives CDR1 SGHRS, CDR2 YFSETQ. V lost 6 bases to trimming and J lost 6 bases, with 19 bases between them. The CDR3 extends over 15 amino acids. CDR3 nucleotides: TGCGCCAGCATAGCCGGACACATCGGATCCAATGAGCAGTTCTTC. Amino acids: CASIAGHIGSNEQFF.

This clone occurred a few times. This rearrangement joins TRBV19 to TRBJ2-3; D might be TRBD1 (5 bases). The CDR3 sequence is 14 residues long. The germline V and J ends were trimmed by 3 bases and 6 bases, with 13 bases remaining between them. The germline gives CDR1 LNHDA, CDR2 SQIVND (reference sequence). The CDR3 loop reads CASSISRAQDTQYF. In DNA, the CDR3 is TGTGCCAGTAGTATTTCCAGGGCCCAGGATACGCAGTATTTT.

Only a few counts were recorded for this clone. This chain joins TRBV11-3 and TRBJ1-1; D is possibly TRBD1 (5 bases). V was cut by 0 bases and J by 7 bases, with 12 bases left in between. Germline CDR1 and CDR2: SGHNT and YENEEA. This CDR3 has 14 residues. CDR3 residues: CASSLDLGRGEAFF. CDR3 bases: TGTGCCAGCAGCTTAGATCTGGGTAGGGGTGAAGCTTTCTTT.

The rearrangement links TRBV28 to TRBJ2-1; D is possibly TRBD2 (5 bases). Germline V gives CDR1 MDHEN, CDR2 SYDVKM. Trimming cost V 0 bases and J 2 bases, with 11 bases left between them. The CDR3 loop spans 16 amino acids. The CDR3 sequence is CASSLWTTMTYNEQFF. In DNA form, the CDR3 reads TGTGCCAGCAGTTTATGGACTACGATGACCTACAATGAGCAGTTCTTC.

The V gene is TRBV2, the J gene TRBJ1-1; D is perhaps TRBD1 (6 bases). Trimming took 1 base from V and 9 from J, leaving 15 bases between them. The CDR3 runs to 14 residues. Germline V gene sequence: CDR1 SNHLY, CDR2 FYNNEI. For the CDR3, the DNA is TGTGCCAGCAGTGAAGAGGCCGGGACACAGAAAGCTTTCTTT. Amino acids: CASSEEAGTQKAFF.

This clone was seen a handful of times. This CDR3 reads CASSGTGPNQPQHF. The CDR3 DNA reads TGTGCCAGCAGCGGGACAGGGCCGAATCAGCCCCAGCATTTT. The chain carries TRBV2 and TRBJ1-5; 9 nucleotides match TRBD1. This CDR3 comprises 14 residues. Germline V gene lookup returns CDR1 SNHLY and CDR2 FYNNEI. Trimming cost V 6 bases and J 4 bases; bases outside gene matches: 4.

Only one count was recorded for this clone. The chain links TRBV5-4 to TRBJ1-3, with 10 bases aligning to TRBD1. The CDR3 spans 16 residues. CDR1 is SGHNT and CDR2 is YYREEE in the germline V gene (reference sequence). V was pared by 2 bases and J by 2 bases, with 4 bases of the junction left unmatched. Here the CDR3 reads CASSLPGTGAGNTIYF. DNA for the CDR3: TGTGCCAGCAGCTTACCCGGGACAGGGGCTGGAAACACCATATATTTT.

V usage is TRBV19 and J usage is TRBJ1-4, with a tentative D call TRBD1 (5 bases). Germline V lookup: CDR1 LNHDA, CDR2 SQIVND (reference sequence). The ends were cut back, 3 bases at V and 4 bases at J, with 15 bases in the middle. The CDR3 consists of 16 residues. As DNA, the CDR3 is TGTGCCAGTAGTATGAGGAACCAGGGAAATAATGAAAAACTGTTTTTT. Its protein is CASSMRNQGNNEKLFF.

V and J are TRBV4-1 and TRBJ2-5; 7 bases match TRBD2. The V segment lost 0 bases and the J segment 2 bases; nucleotides outside the gene matches: 12. The germline gives CDR1 MGHRA, CDR2 YSYEKL. CDR3 length: 18 residues. The CDR3 spells CASSQDYRGAGIQETQYF. CDR3 nucleotides: TGCGCCAGCAGCCAAGATTACCGGGGAGCGGGGATACAAGAGACCCAGTACTTC.

V usage is TRBV5-1 and J usage is TRBJ2-3; D is unclear. There are 13 residues in the CDR3. From germline, CDR1 is SGHRS and CDR2 YFSETQ. V was shortened by 0 bases and J by 6 bases, with 8 bases between the two germline ends. Here the CDR3 reads CASSLAGADTQYF. The CDR3 DNA reads TGCGCCAGCAGCTTGGCCGGTGCCGATACGCAGTATTTT. The full variable domain, its missing parts supplied by reference TRBV5-1 and TRBJ2-3, is KAGVTQTPRYLIKTRGQQVTLSCSPISGHRSVSWYQQTPGQGLQFLFEYFSETQRNKGNFPGRFSGRQFSNSRSEMNVSTLELGDSALYLCASSLAGADTQYFGPGTRLTVL.

The gene calls are TRBV11-2 and TRBJ1-5, with 7 bases identical to TRBD1. In germline, CDR1 is SGHAT, CDR2 FQNNGV. The CDR3 extends over 15 amino acids. V lost 3 bases and J lost 3; bases outside the gene matches: 5. This CDR3 reads CASSLAGQNNQPQHF. The CDR3 nucleotides read TGTGCCAGCAGCTTGGCGGGACAGAACAATCAGCCCCAGCATTTT.

The rearrangement uses TRBV19 and TRBJ1-1; D not certain. Germline CDR1 LNHDA, CDR2 SQIVND (reference sequence). Trimming removed 4 bases at V and 7 bases at J, with 7 bases between. The length of the CDR3 is 11 residues. The CDR3 reads CASSTPREAFF. The DNA of the CDR3 is TGTGCCAGTAGTACCCCCCGTGAAGCTTTCTTT.

This sequence joins TRBV12-5 and TRBJ2-1; D unclear. This CDR3 has 15 amino acids. V was cut by 2 bases and J by 4 bases, with 12 bases left in between. Germline CDR1 and CDR2: LGHNT and FRNRAP. The DNA of the CDR3 is TGTGCTAGTGGTTTGTCGGAGTTTGAGTACAATGAGCAGTTCTTC. Amino acid sequence: CASGLSEFEYNEQFF. Variable domain in full (rest from reference TRBV12-5 and TRBJ2-1): DARVTQTPRHKVTEMGQEVTMRCQPILGHNTVFWYRQTMMQGLELLAYFRNRAPLDDSGMPKDRFSAEMPDATLATLKIQPSEPRDSAVYFCASGLSEFEYNEQFFGPGTRLTVL.

This chain connects TRBV6-5 to TRBJ1-2, with 9 bases aligning to TRBD1. The germline V gene encodes CDR1 MNHEY and CDR2 SVGAGI. The CDR3 is 14 amino acids. V dropped 6 bases and J dropped 0; count of bases not matched to a gene: 2. The CDR3 coding sequence is TGTGCCAGCAGCCGACAGGGGGCTAACTATGGCTACACCTTC. Protein sequence: CASSRQGANYGYTF.

The chain is built from TRBV5-1 and TRBJ1-2; D uncertain. V was clipped by 2 bases and J by 1 base, with 6 bases between them. This CDR3 region has 13 residues. Germline loops: CDR1 SGHRS, CDR2 YFSETQ. This CDR3 is CASSLTFNYGYTF. As DNA, the CDR3 is TGCGCCAGCAGCTTAACATTTAACTATGGCTACACCTTC.

This rearrangement joins TRBV15 to TRBJ2-5; tentative D call: TRBD2 (6 bases). The CDR3 has 17 amino acids. The germline V gene encodes CDR1 LNHNV and CDR2 YYDKDF (reference sequence). V dropped 0 bases and J dropped 5 bases, with 19 bases sitting between them. CDR3 in DNA: TGTGCCACCAGCAGAGATCGTGGCGGTCTAGCGCGGGAGACCCAGTACTTC. Its translation is CATSRDRGGLARETQYF.

The V call is TRBV5-4, the J call TRBJ2-5; 10 positions agree with TRBD2. V gave up 4 bases and J gave up 5 bases; unmatched junction bases: 14. The germline CDR1 and CDR2 sequences are SGHNT and YYREEE (reference sequence). The length of the CDR3 is 17 residues. The CDR3 nucleotides read TGTGCCAGCAGCCTCGGGACTAGCGACCTGATTCCTGAGACCCAGTACTTC. Protein: CASSLGTSDLIPETQYF.

V and J are TRBV11-3 and TRBJ2-3; no firm D call. The V gene's germline CDR1 is SGHNT and CDR2 YENEEA. V gave up 5 bases and J gave up 6 bases, with 9 bases separating them. CDR3 length: 12 amino acids. The CDR3 DNA reads as TGTGCCAGCAGCCTCCCCAGGGATACGCAGTATTTT. This sequence encodes CASSLPRDTQYF.

In this sample, this clone turned up a few times. This rearrangement joins TRBV5-1 to TRBJ2-1, with 15 bases fitting TRBD2. Germline V lookup: CDR1 SGHRS, CDR2 YFSETQ. Trimming removed 0 bases from V and 7 bases from J; junction bases left unmatched: 5. The CDR3 is 17 residues long. The DNA of the CDR3 is TGCGCCAGCAGCTTGGGGACTAGCGGGAGGGGTGTTAATGAGCAGTTCTTC. Its protein is CASSLGTSGRGVNEQFF.

The J gene is TRBJ2-1, the V gene TRBV14, with 10 bases matching TRBD2. The trim removed 3 bases at V and 13 bases at J, leaving 6 bases unmatched. The CDR3 has 13 residues. The germline CDR1 and CDR2 sequences are SGHDN and FVKESK. The CDR3 coding sequence is TGTGCCAGCAGCCACCTAGCGGGAGTTTTACAGTTCTTC. This translates into CASSHLAGVLQFF.

The genes are TRBV2 and TRBJ2-5, with D perhaps matching TRBD1 (6 bases). With 5 bases removed from V and 5 bases from J, the gap between germline ends came to 12 bases. This CDR3 has 13 amino acids. Germline V lookup: CDR1 SNHLY, CDR2 FYNNEI. CDR3 sequence: CASSTGIRETQYF. CDR3 DNA sequence: TGTGCCAGCAGTACAGGGATACGGGAGACCCAGTACTTC.